The T cell receptor beta chain described here comes from a study of tumor-infiltrating lymphocytes in oesophageal squamous cell carcinoma. TCRdb redid the calling of the PCR reads with MiXCR, one entry per CDR3 protein. The sample carries 9,500 to 15,000 distinct CDR3 sequences, around 54% recorded once. The ends were cut back, 5 bases at V and 8 bases at J, with 20 bases in the middle. The CDR3 runs 15 residues. CDR1 is SGHTA, CDR2 FQGNSA, per germline. The chain links TRBV7-2 to TRBJ2-3; D unclear. The TCR originated in a female donor with esophageal squamous cell carcinoma. Input material: esophageal tumor tissue. CDR3 sequence reads: CASSPALGEAPTQYF. DNA for the CDR3: TGTGCCAGCAGCCCAGCGCTGGGTGAGGCCCCTACGCAGTATTTT. Supplemented by reference TRBV7-2 and TRBJ2-3, the full variable domain reads GAGVSQSPSNKVTEKGKDVELRCDPISGHTALYWYRQSLGQGLEFLIYFQGNSAPDKSGLPSDRFSAERTGGSVSTLTIQRTQQEDSAVYLCASSPALGEAPTQYFGPGTRLTVL.